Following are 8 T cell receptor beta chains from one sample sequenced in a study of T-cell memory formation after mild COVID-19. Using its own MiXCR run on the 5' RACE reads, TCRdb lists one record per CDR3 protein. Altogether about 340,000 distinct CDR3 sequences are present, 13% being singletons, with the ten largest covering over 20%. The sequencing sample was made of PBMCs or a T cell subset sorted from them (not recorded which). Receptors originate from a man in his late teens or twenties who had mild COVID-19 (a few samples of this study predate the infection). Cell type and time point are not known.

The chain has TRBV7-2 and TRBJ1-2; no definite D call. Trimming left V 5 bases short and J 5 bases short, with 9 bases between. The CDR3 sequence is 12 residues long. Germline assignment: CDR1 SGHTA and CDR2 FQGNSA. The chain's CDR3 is CASSREQYGYTF. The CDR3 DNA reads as TGTGCCAGCAGCAGAGAACAGTATGGCTACACCTTC.

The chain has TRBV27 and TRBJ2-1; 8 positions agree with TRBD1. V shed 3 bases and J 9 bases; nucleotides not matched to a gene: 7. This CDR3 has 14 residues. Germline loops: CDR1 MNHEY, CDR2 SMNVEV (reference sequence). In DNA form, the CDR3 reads TGTGCCAGCAGTTTTGCCAGGGGGCAGGGTGAGCAGTTCTTC. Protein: CASSFARGQGEQFF.

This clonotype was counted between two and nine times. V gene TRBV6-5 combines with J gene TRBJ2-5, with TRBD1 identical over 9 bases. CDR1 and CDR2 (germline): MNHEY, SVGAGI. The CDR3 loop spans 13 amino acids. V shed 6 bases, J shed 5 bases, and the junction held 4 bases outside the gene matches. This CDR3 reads CASRGTGRETQYF. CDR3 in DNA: TGTGCCAGCAGGGGGACAGGGAGGGAGACCCAGTACTTC.

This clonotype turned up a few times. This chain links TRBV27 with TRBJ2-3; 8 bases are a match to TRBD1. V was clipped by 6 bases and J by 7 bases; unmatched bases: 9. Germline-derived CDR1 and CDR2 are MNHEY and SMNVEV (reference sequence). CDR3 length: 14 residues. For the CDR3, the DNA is TGTGCCAGCAGAACCGCAGGGGGCAAGCATACGCAGTATTTT. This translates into CASRTAGGKHTQYF.

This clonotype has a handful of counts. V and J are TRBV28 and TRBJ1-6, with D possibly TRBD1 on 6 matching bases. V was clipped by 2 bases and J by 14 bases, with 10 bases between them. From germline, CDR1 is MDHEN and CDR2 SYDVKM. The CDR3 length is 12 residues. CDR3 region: CASSLTWDTLHF. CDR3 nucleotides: TGTGCCAGCAGTTTAACCTGGGACACCCTCCACTTT.

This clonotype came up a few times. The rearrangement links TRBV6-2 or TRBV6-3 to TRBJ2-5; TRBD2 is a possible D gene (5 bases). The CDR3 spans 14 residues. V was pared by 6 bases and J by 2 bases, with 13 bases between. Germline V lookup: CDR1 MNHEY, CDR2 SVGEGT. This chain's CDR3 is CASSPHTGQETQYF. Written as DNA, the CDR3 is TGTGCCAGCAGCCCCCACACGGGGCAAGAGACCCAGTACTTC.

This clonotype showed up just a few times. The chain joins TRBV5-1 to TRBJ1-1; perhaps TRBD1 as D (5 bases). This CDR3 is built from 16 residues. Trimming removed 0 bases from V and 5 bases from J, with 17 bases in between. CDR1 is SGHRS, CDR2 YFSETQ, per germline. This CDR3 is CASSLADSVVWTEAFF. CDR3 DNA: TGCGCCAGCAGCTTGGCCGACAGTGTGGTTTGGACTGAAGCTTTCTTT. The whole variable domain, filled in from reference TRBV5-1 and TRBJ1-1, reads KAGVTQTPRYLIKTRGQQVTLSCSPISGHRSVSWYQQTPGQGLQFLFEYFSETQRNKGNFPGRFSGRQFSNSRSEMNVSTLELGDSALYLCASSLADSVVWTEAFFGQGTRLTVV.

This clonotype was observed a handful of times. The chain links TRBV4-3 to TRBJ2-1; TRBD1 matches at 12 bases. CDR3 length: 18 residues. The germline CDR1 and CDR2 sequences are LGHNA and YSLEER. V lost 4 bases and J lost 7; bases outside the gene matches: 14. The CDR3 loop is CASSRRGAGTGGINEQFF. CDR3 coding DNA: TGCGCCAGCAGCCGCAGAGGCGCCGGGACAGGGGGCATTAATGAGCAGTTCTTC.